The T cell receptor beta chain under discussion was sequenced for a study of cytomegalovirus exposure and HLA in healthy donors. Study as a whole: Unique TCRs from HLA-typed donors, 80 million to 90 million of them, were held in an early data release.

This PCR relied on a set of 60 Vbeta primers and 13 Jbeta primers. Libraries were prepared by immunoSEQ multiplex PCR; TCRdb keeps only in-frame clonotypes and omits some of them. The sample carries about 110,000 clones, 73% recorded once. This clone has just one count. Its antigen is unknown. Study results and limitations: Prediction of most subjects' HLA-A and HLA-B alleles by TCR beta sequences was reportedly accurate. Associated with HLA alleles at 0.05 false discovery rate in a later analysis were 16,951 TCR beta sequences. Roughly even sequencing depth across donors was the assumption behind the presence/absence analyses.

The sequenced sample was PBMCs. The receptor was derived from a man aged 35-49 years in good health and CMV-seronegative.

For the CDR3, the DNA is TGCGCCAGCTCGCCGGGACTAGCGGTCACAGATACGCAGTATTTT. Encoded protein: CASSPGLAVTDTQYF. The rearrangement uses TRBV5-1 and TRBJ2-3, with TRBD2 matching 11 bases. This CDR3 is 15 amino acids long. The V and J ends lost 7 bases and 2 bases, in that order; junction bases with no gene match: 6. The V gene's germline CDR1 is SGHRS and CDR2 YFSETQ.